The entry that follows covers one T cell receptor beta chain sequence. Trimming stripped 4 bases from V and 3 bases from J, with 13 bases between. Germline-derived CDR1 and CDR2 are GTSNPN and SVGIG (reference sequence). The CDR3 consists of 14 residues. The data stem from a study of T cell responses to AZD1222 COVID-19 vaccine. Second-dose groups at about 4 or about 12 weeks were pooled. Measured with immunoSEQ multiplex PCR; TCRdb has only the in-frame clones, and not every one. The sample contains fewer than 150,000 clones, 85% to 90% of which appear only once. This chain joins TRBV30 and TRBJ2-1; the D is unclear. The sequence was obtained from an adult who received the AZD1222 COVID-19 vaccine. The specimen was peripheral blood, collected 28 days after the second AZD1222 dose. CDR3 nucleotide sequence: TGTGCCTGGATCGGACGACACCTCTACAATGAGCAGTTCTTC. This gives the protein CAWIGRHLYNEQFF.